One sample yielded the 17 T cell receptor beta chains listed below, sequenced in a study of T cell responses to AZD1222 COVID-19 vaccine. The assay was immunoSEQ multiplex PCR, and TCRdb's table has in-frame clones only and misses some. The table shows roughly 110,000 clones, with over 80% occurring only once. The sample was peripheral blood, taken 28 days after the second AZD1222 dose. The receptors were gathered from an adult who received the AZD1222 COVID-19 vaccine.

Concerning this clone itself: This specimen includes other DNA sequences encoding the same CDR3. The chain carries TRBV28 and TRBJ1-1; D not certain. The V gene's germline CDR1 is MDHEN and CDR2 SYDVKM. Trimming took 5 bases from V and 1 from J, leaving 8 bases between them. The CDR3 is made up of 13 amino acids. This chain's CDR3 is CASSPRRNTEAFF. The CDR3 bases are TGTGCCAGCAGTCCCAGACGGAACACTGAAGCTTTCTTT. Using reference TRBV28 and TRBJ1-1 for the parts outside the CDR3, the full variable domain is DVKVTQSSRYLVKRTGEKVFLECVQDMDHENMFWYRQDPGLGLRLIYFSYDVKMKEKGDIPEGYSVSREKKERFSLILESASTNQTSMYLCASSPRRNTEAFFGQGTRLTVV.

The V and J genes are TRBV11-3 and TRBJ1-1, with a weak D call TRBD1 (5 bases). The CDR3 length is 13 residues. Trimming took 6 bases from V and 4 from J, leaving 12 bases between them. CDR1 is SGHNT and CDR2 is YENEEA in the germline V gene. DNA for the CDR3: TGTGCCAGCAGTCATCCGGGGGGCACTGAAGCTTTCTTT. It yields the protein CASSHPGGTEAFF.

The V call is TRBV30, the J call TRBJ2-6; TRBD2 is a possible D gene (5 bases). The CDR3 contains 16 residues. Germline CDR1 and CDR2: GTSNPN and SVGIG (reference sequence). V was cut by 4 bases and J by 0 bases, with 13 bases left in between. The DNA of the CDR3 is TGTGCCTGGATAGGCGGGTACAGCTCTGGGGCCAACGTCCTGACTTTC. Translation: CAWIGGYSSGANVLTF.

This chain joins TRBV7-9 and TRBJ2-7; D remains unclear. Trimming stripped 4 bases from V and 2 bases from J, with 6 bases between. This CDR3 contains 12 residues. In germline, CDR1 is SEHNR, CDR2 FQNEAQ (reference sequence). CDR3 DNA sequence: TGTGCCAGCAGCTCCACCCCCTACGAGCAGTACTTC. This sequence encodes CASSSTPYEQYF. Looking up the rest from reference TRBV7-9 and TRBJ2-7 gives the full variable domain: DTGVSQNPRHKITKRGQNVTFRCDPISEHNRLYWYRQTLGQGPEFLTYFQNEAQLEKSRLLSDRFSAERPKGSFSTLEIQRTEQGDSAMYLCASSSTPYEQYFGPGTRLTVT.

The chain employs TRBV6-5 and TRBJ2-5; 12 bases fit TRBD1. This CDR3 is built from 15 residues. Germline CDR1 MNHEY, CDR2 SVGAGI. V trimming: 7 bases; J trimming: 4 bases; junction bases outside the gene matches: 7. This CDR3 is CASMSGTGGLETQYF. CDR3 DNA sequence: TGTGCCAGCATGTCAGGGACAGGGGGCTTAGAGACCCAGTACTTC.

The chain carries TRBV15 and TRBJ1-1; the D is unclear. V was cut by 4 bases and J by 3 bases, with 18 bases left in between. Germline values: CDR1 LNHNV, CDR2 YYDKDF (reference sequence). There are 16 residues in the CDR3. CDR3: CATSKDPLQRHTEAFF. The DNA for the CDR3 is TGTGCCACCAGCAAAGACCCCTTACAGAGACACACTGAAGCTTTCTTT.

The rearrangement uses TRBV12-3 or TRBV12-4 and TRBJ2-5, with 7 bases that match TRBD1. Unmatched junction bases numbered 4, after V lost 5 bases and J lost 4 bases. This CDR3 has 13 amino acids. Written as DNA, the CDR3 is TGTGCCAGCAGTAAGACAGGGAGAGAGACCCAGTACTTC. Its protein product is CASSKTGRETQYF.

The CDR3 region is CASTLSSGRADLYNEQFF. DNA for the CDR3: TGTGCCAGCACCTTATCTAGCGGGAGGGCCGATTTGTACAATGAGCAGTTCTTC. The chain uses TRBV27 and TRBJ2-1; 12 bases line up with TRBD2. With 7 bases clipped from V and 4 bases from J, the junction kept 14 bases outside the gene matches. The V gene's germline CDR1 is MNHEY and CDR2 SMNVEV (reference sequence). The CDR3 is 18 amino acids.

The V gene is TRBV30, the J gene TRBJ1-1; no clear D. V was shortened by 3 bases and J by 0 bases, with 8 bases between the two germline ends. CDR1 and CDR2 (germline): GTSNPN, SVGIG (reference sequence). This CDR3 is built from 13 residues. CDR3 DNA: TGTGCCTGGAGCGAGAGCCTGAACACTGAAGCTTTCTTT. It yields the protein CAWSESLNTEAFF. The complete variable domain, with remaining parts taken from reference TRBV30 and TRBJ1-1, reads SQTIHQWPATLVQPVGSPLSLECTVEGTSNPNLYWYRQAAGRGLQLLFYSVGIGQISSEVPQNLSASRPQDRQFILSSKKLLLSDSGFYLCAWSESLNTEAFFGQGTRLTVV.

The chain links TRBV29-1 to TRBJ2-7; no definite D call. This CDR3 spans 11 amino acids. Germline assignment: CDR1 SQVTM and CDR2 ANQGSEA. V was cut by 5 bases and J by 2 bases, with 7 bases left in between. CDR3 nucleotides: TGCAGCGTTAAGGGTACCTACGAGCAGTACTTC. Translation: CSVKGTYEQYF.

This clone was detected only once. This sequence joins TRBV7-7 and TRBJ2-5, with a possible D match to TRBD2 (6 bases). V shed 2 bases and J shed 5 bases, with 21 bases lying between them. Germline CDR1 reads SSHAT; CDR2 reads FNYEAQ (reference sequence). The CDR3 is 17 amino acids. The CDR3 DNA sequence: TGTGCCAGCAGCTTAAGGAGTAGCGGAGTTGGAGCGGAGACCCAGTACTTC. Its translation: CASSLRSSGVGAETQYF. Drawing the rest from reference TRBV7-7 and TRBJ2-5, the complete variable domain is GAGVSQSPRYKVTKRGQDVTLRCDPISSHATLYWYQQALGQGPEFLTYFNYEAQPDKSGLPSDRFSAERPEGSISTLTIQRTEQRDSAMYRCASSLRSSGVGAETQYFGPGTRLLVL.

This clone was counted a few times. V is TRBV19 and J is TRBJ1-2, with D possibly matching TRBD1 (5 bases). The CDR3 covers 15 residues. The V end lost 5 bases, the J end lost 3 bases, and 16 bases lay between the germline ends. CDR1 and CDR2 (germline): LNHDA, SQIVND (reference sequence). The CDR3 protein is CASSRGTASDYGYTF. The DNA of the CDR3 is TGTGCCAGTAGTCGGGGGACGGCGAGCGACTATGGCTACACCTTC.

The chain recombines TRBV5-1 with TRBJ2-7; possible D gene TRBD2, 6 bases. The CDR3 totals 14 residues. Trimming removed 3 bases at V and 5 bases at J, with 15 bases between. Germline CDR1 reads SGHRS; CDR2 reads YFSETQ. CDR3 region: CASSSGQAGNEQYF. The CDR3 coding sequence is TGCGCCAGCAGCTCAGGGCAGGCGGGAAACGAGCAGTACTTC. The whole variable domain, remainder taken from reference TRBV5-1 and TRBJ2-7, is KAGVTQTPRYLIKTRGQQVTLSCSPISGHRSVSWYQQTPGQGLQFLFEYFSETQRNKGNFPGRFSGRQFSNSRSEMNVSTLELGDSALYLCASSSGQAGNEQYFGPGTRLTVT.

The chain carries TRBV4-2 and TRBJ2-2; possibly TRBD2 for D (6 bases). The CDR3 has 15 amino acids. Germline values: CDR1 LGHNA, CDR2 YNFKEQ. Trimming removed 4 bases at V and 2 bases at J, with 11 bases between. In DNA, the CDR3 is TGTGCCAGCAGCCCGCGGGACTCAAACACCGGGGAGCTGTTTTTT. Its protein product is CASSPRDSNTGELFF.

The DNA of the CDR3 is TGTGCCAGCAGAGCAGGGCAACAATCACCCCTCCACTTT. This sequence encodes CASRAGQQSPLHF. The chain recombines TRBV7-3 with TRBJ1-6; maybe TRBD1 (5 bases). Trimming stripped 6 bases from V and 10 bases from J, with 13 bases between. Germline values: CDR1 SGHTA, CDR2 FQGTGA. This CDR3 comprises 13 residues.

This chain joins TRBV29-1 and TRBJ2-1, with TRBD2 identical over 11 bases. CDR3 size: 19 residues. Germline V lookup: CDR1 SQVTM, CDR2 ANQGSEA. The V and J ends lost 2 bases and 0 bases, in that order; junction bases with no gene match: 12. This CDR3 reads CSVELPGLAEGSSYNEQFF. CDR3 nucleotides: TGCAGCGTTGAACTACCGGGACTAGCGGAGGGAAGCTCCTACAATGAGCAGTTCTTC.

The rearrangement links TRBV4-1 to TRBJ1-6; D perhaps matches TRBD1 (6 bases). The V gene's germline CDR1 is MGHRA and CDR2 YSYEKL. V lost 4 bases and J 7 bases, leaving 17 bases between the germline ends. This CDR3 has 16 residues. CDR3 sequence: CASSLPPTGGNSPLHF. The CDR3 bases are TGCGCCAGCAGCCTCCCCCCGACAGGCGGGAATTCACCCCTCCACTTT.